The rows below give T cell receptor beta chains drawn from one sample of a study of blood T cell repertoires in COVID-19. Sequenced by immunoSEQ multiplex PCR; TCRdb stores in-frame clones only, minus some. The sample lists 150,000 to 200,000 clones; roughly four fifths were seen once. The sequencing input was peripheral blood. The source of these receptors is a human donor in a cohort sampled during active COVID-19. CDR3s include the opening cysteine and the closing phenylalanine or tryptophan. D genes are given only for firm matches. The size entry is marked missing in some rows and otherwise reads once, few, many or a size class.

clone_size	v_call	j_call	d_call	cdr3_aa	cdr3_nt
once	TRBV7-2	TRBJ2-3	NA	CASSSDWSVDTQYF	TGTGCCAGCAGCTCCGATTGGAGCGTGGATACGCAGTATTTT
NA	TRBV7-2	TRBJ1-2	TRBD1	CASSLGQGARGYTF	TGTGCCAGCAGCTTGGGACAGGGGGCGCGTGGCTACACCTTC
NA	TRBV2	TRBJ1-5	TRBD1	CASSENPGGRFQPQHF	TGTGCCAGCAGTGAAAACCCAGGGGGCCGTTTTCAGCCCCAGCATTTT
NA	TRBV10-1	TRBJ2-1	TRBD1	CASRAGTGTGGLGEQFF	TGCGCCAGCAGGGCTGGAACCGGGACAGGGGGCTTAGGTGAGCAGTTCTTC
NA	TRBV10-3	TRBJ1-4	NA	CATGRAGANEKLFF	TGTGCCACTGGTCGGGCAGGGGCTAATGAAAAACTGTTTTTT
many	TRBV6-4	TRBJ1-2	TRBD1	CASSRGQGWDYGYTF	TGTGCCAGCAGTCGGGGACAGGGTTGGGACTATGGCTACACCTTC
few	TRBV2	TRBJ1-6	TRBD1	CASSELQGNSPLHF	TGTGCCAGCAGTGAGCTACAGGGGAATTCACCCCTCCACTTT
NA	TRBV9	TRBJ2-3	NA	CASSVQGGDTDTQYF	TGTGCCAGCAGCGTCCAGGGAGGTGACACAGATACGCAGTATTTT
NA	TRBV29-1	TRBJ2-3	TRBD2	CSITSGRSDTQYF	TGCAGCATAACTAGCGGGAGATCAGATACGCAGTATTTT
few	TRBV19	TRBJ2-1	TRBD2	CASSHYRLAGADYNEQFF	TGTGCCAGTAGTCATTATCGACTAGCGGGAGCAGATTATAATGAGCAGTTCTTC
NA	TRBV6-5	TRBJ1-2	TRBD1	CASRTGTGAGYTF	TGTGCCAGCAGGACCGGGACAGGGGCTGGCTACACCTTC
many	TRBV18	TRBJ1-5	NA	CASSPNSNQPQHF	TGTGCCAGCTCACCCAATAGCAATCAGCCCCAGCATTTT
NA	TRBV10-2	TRBJ2-5	TRBD1	CASKQGQGETQYF	TGCGCCAGCAAACAGGGGCAGGGGGAGACCCAGTACTTC
NA	TRBV6-1	TRBJ2-5	TRBD1	CASSEARGRVETQYF	TGTGCCAGCAGTGAAGCGAGGGGGCGGGTGGAGACCCAGTACTTC
NA	TRBV28	TRBJ1-2	TRBD1	CASSQGGQVPYGYTF	TGTGCCAGCAGTCAGGGGGGACAAGTTCCCTATGGCTACACCTTC
NA	TRBV5-4	TRBJ2-1	TRBD2	CASSLAQREYNEQFF	TGTGCCAGCAGCCTAGCCCAGCGGGAGTACAATGAGCAGTTCTTC
NA	TRBV6-2/TRBV6-3	TRBJ1-2	NA	CASSYMAGTGYTF	TGTGCCAGCAGTTACATGGCAGGCACTGGCTACACCTTC
NA	TRBV18	TRBJ2-3	TRBD2	CASSPLAGGSTDTQYF	TGTGCCAGCTCACCACTAGCGGGGGGAAGCACAGATACGCAGTATTTT
NA	TRBV11-2	TRBJ2-7	TRBD2	CASSLSTSGSHHYEQYF	TGTGCCAGCAGCCTGTCGACTAGCGGGAGTCATCACTACGAGCAGTACTTC
once	TRBV15	TRBJ2-7	TRBD1	CATSRTGTGTYEQYF	TGTGCCACCAGCCGTACCGGGACAGGGACGTACGAGCAGTACTTC
NA	TRBV4-1	TRBJ1-2	NA	CASSQVPGTPLYGYTF	TGCGCCAGCAGCCAGGTCCCCGGGACTCCTCTCTATGGCTACACCTTC
NA	TRBV3-1/TRBV3-2	TRBJ2-1	NA	CASNQGSGRMEQFF	TGTGCCAGCAACCAGGGAAGCGGCCGAATGGAGCAGTTCTTC
NA	TRBV11-2	TRBJ2-7	TRBD1	CASSLSWQGAYEQYF	TGTGCCAGCAGCTTATCTTGGCAGGGGGCTTACGAGCAGTACTTC
NA	TRBV30	TRBJ1-1	NA	CAWSVPGTWNTEAFF	TGTGCCTGGAGTGTACCCGGGACTTGGAACACTGAAGCTTTCTTT
once	TRBV30	TRBJ2-2	TRBD1	CAWDRANTGELFF	TGTGCCTGGGACAGGGCGAACACCGGGGAGCTGTTTTTT
NA	TRBV6-4	TRBJ2-3	NA	CASSDSSLADSTDTQYF	TGTGCCAGCAGTGACTCGAGCTTAGCGGATAGCACAGATACGCAGTATTTT
NA	TRBV10-3	TRBJ2-2	NA	CASGPANTGELFF	TGTGCCAGCGGGCCCGCGAACACCGGGGAGCTGTTTTTT
NA	TRBV27	TRBJ2-1	TRBD2	CASSFYSGRDNEQFF	TGTGCCAGCAGTTTCTATAGCGGGAGGGACAATGAGCAGTTCTTC
NA	TRBV19	TRBJ2-3	NA	CASSIPPGTQYF	TGTGCCAGTAGTATTCCCCCAGGTACGCAGTATTTT
NA	TRBV7-3	TRBJ2-1	NA	CASSSSTSGINEQFF	TGTGCCAGCAGCTCATCTACGTCAGGCATCAATGAGCAGTTCTTC
NA	TRBV4-1	TRBJ1-1	NA	CASSELGGTEAFF	TGCGCCAGCAGCGAATTAGGGGGCACTGAAGCTTTCTTT
NA	TRBV20-1	TRBJ1-1	NA	CSAREAVAAFF	TGCAGTGCTAGAGAAGCCGTTGCGGCTTTCTTT
once	TRBV10-3	TRBJ2-7	TRBD2	CAITLGLEYEQYF	TGTGCCATCACCCTGGGACTAGAATACGAGCAGTACTTC
once	TRBV25-1	TRBJ1-1	NA	CASSELTDNTEAFF	TGTGCCAGCAGTGAATTGACAGATAACACTGAAGCTTTCTTT
NA	TRBV12-3/TRBV12-4	TRBJ2-3	NA	CASSPSPDTQYF	TGTGCCAGCAGTCCTTCCCCAGATACGCAGTATTTT
NA	TRBV27	TRBJ2-5	NA	CASSPVEFQETQYF	TGTGCCAGCAGTCCAGTGGAGTTTCAAGAGACCCAGTACTTC
NA	TRBV12-3/TRBV12-4	TRBJ1-1	TRBD1	CASNQGDKAFF	TGTGCCAGCAACCAGGGGGACAAGGCTTTCTTT
few	TRBV11-3	TRBJ2-1	NA	CASSLAGSSEQFF	TGTGCCAGCAGCTTAGCAGGGTCGAGTGAGCAGTTCTTC
NA	TRBV5-4	TRBJ2-1	TRBD2	CASSLSAGDNNEQFF	TGTGCCAGCAGCTTGTCAGCGGGAGATAACAATGAGCAGTTCTTC
NA	TRBV3-1/TRBV3-2	TRBJ2-7	TRBD2	CASSPSQPTSGSFYEQYF	TGTGCCAGCAGTCCTAGCCAACCGACTAGCGGGAGTTTTTACGAGCAGTACTTC
NA	TRBV5-1	TRBJ2-5	NA	CASSLSGVQETQYF	TGCGCCAGCAGCTTGTCAGGGGTCCAAGAGACCCAGTACTTC
NA	TRBV18	TRBJ2-3	TRBD2	CASSPAGGPTDTQYF	TGTGCCAGCTCACCCGCGGGGGGGCCCACAGATACGCAGTATTTT
NA	TRBV3-1/TRBV3-2	TRBJ2-1	TRBD2	CASSHDWTSGGDEQFF	TGTGCCAGCAGCCATGACTGGACTAGCGGGGGGGATGAGCAGTTCTTC
NA	TRBV9	TRBJ2-7	NA	CASSVPPSPGAHEQYF	TGTGCCAGCAGCGTACCACCATCTCCTGGGGCCCACGAGCAGTACTTC
many	TRBV4-3	TRBJ2-7	TRBD1	CASSQMLGQGVEQYF	TGCGCCAGCAGCCAGATGTTGGGACAGGGGGTCGAGCAGTACTTC